This TCR beta chain was captured by sequencing in a study of HIV-infected patients and healthy controls. Whole blood was used without fractionation, so all unsorted peripheral T cells were included. 400 to 550 ng RNA was reverse transcribed with alpha and beta constant-region primers. Alpha and beta chain libraries were made separately by chain-specific third strand synthesis with multiplexing indices. The SP2 site served as the priming point for second strand synthesis. TCRdb recomputed calls from the 5' RACE reads with MiXCR, one row per CDR3 protein. This repertoire shows approximately 7,600 distinct CDR3 sequences, roughly 10% found once; its top ten account for less than 25%. Sequenced material: blood, taken before antiretroviral therapy. This sequence was found in an adult with HIV infection.

The CDR3 region has the DNA TGTGCCAGCAGTCCGTCGACCGATTTGGGCGGGGAGCTGTTTTTT. It yields the protein CASSPSTDLGGELFF. The chain is built from TRBV28 and TRBJ2-2; D uncertain. The germline V gene has CDR1 MDHEN and CDR2 SYDVKM. The germline V and J ends were trimmed by 5 bases and 7 bases, with 17 bases remaining between them. The CDR3 is made up of 15 amino acids.